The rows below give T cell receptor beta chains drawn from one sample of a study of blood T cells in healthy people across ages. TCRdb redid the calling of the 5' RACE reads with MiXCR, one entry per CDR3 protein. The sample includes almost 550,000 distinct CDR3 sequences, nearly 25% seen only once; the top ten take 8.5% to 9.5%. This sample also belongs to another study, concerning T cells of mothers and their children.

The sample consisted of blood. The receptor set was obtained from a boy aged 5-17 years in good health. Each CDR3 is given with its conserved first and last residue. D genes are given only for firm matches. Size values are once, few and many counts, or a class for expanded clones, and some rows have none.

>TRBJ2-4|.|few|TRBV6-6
CASSFQGTKNIQYF
TGTGCCAGCAGTTTTCAGGGAACCAAAAACATTCAGTACTTC
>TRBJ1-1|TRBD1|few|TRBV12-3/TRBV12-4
CASSHTGARGAFF
TGTGCCAGCAGCCATACAGGGGCACGAGGAGCTTTCTTT
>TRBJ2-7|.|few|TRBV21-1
CATAGGPGEQYF
TGTGCCACCGCGGGAGGACCGGGTGAGCAGTACTTC
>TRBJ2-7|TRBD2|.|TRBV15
CATSSQSGRAPYEQYF
TGTGCCACCAGCTCCCAAAGCGGGAGGGCCCCTTACGAGCAGTACTTC
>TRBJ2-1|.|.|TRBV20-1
CSAPTHAVAGPFPYNEQFF
TGCAGTGCTCCAACCCACGCCGTGGCGGGACCTTTCCCCTACAATGAGCAGTTCTTC
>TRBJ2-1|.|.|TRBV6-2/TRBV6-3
CASSHRSDRPVYNEQFF
TGTGCCAGCAGTCATAGATCGGACAGACCCGTATACAATGAGCAGTTCTTC
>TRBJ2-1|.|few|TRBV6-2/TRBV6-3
CASSYSKWNEQFF
TGTGCCAGCAGTTACTCGAAATGGAATGAGCAGTTCTTC
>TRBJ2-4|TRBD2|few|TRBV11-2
CASSFQGTGLAGVGNIQYF
TGTGCCAGCAGCTTCCAGGGGACGGGACTAGCGGGAGTTGGAAACATTCAGTACTTC
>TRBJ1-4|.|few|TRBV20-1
CSAQKGPGGSNEKLFF
TGCAGTGCTCAAAAGGGACCGGGGGGCTCTAATGAAAAACTGTTTTTT
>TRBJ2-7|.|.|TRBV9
CASSPLLRDEQYF
TGTGCCAGCAGCCCCCTTCTACGGGACGAGCAGTACTTC
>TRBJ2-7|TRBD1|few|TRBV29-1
CSVEARPGQGPYEQYF
TGCAGCGTTGAAGCCCGCCCGGGACAGGGACCCTACGAGCAGTACTTC
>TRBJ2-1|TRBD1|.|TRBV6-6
CASTPGGSNEQFF
TGTGCCAGCACCCCAGGGGGATCAAATGAGCAGTTCTTC
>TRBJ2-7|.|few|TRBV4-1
CASSQERTALYEQYF
TGTGCCAGCAGCCAAGAACGGACAGCCTTGTACGAGCAGTACTTC
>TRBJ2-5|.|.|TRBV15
CATSRDLGLGETQYF
TGTGCCACCAGCAGAGATCTGGGGTTGGGGGAGACCCAGTACTTC
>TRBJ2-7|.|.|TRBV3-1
CASSHFHEQYF
TGTGCCAGCAGCCATTTCCACGAGCAGTACTTC
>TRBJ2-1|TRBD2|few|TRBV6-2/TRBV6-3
CASSYMGLAGGRREQFF
TGTGCCAGCAGTTACATGGGACTAGCGGGGGGCCGGCGGGAGCAGTTCTTC
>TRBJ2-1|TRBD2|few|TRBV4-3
CASSHPSGNEQFF
TGCGCCAGCAGCCACCCTAGCGGGAATGAGCAGTTCTTC
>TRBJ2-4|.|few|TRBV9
CASSVDGGKNIQYF
TGTGCCAGCAGCGTTGACGGGGGCAAAAACATTCAGTACTTC
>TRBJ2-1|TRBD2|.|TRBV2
CASGKTSGAEQFF
TGTGCCAGCGGGAAGACTAGCGGGGCTGAGCAGTTCTTC
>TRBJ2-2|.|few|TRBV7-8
CASSPQGQTNTGELFF
TGTGCCAGCAGCCCCCAAGGACAGACGAACACCGGGGAGCTGTTTTTT
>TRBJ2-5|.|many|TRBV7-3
CASSLEREETQYF
TGTGCCAGCAGCTTAGAGAGGGAAGAGACCCAGTACTTC
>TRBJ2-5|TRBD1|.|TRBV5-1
CASSLAVRGNQETQYF
TGCGCCAGCAGCTTGGCCGTCAGGGGGAATCAAGAGACCCAGTACTTC
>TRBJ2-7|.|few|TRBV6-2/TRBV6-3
CASSYRLTTDFGSYEQYF
TGTGCCAGCAGTTACCGATTAACGACAGATTTCGGCTCCTACGAGCAGTACTTC
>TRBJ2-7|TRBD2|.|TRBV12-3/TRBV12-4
CASSPLAGGHYGQYF
TGTGCCAGCAGTCCCCTAGCGGGAGGACACTACGGGCAGTACTTC
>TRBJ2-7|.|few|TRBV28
CASSLGATPYEQYF
TGTGCCAGCAGTTTAGGAGCGACCCCCTACGAGCAGTACTTC
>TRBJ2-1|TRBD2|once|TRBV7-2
CASSSRVGLAVIYNEQFF
TGTGCCAGCAGCTCCCGAGTTGGACTAGCGGTAATTTACAATGAGCAGTTCTTC
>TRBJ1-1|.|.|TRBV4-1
CASSPEQNLNTEAFF
TGCGCCAGCAGCCCCGAACAGAACCTCAACACTGAAGCTTTCTTT
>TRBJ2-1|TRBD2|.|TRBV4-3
CASSQEGGSGGNEQFF
TGCGCCAGCAGCCAAGAGGGAGGGTCCGGGGGCAATGAGCAGTTCTTC
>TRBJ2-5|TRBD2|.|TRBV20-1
CSASVAGVQETQYF
TGCAGTGCTAGCGTAGCGGGAGTCCAAGAGACCCAGTACTTC
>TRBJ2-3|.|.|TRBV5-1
CASSLNREMGDTQYF
TGCGCCAGCAGCTTGAACAGGGAGATGGGAGATACGCAGTATTTT
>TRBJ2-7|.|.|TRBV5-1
CASFEGKNTGEQYF
TGCGCCAGCTTTGAGGGAAAGAATACGGGGGAGCAGTACTTC
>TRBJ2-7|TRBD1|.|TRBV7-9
CASSSPGQGRLSPYEQYF
TGTGCCAGCAGCTCTCCGGGACAGGGGCGGCTGTCTCCCTACGAGCAGTACTTC
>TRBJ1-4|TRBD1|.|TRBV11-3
CASYHGTATNEKLFF
TGTGCCAGCTATCACGGGACAGCAACTAATGAAAAACTGTTTTTT
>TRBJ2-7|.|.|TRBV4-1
CASSQAPGRAHEQYF
TGCGCCAGCAGCCAAGCTCCGGGACGCGCCCACGAGCAGTACTTC
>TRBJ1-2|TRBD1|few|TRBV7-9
CASSRRDRDYGYTF
TGTGCCAGCAGCCGCCGGGACAGGGACTATGGCTACACCTTC
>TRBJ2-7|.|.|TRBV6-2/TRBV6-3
CASSYGRSSYEQYF
TGTGCCAGCAGTTACGGGAGGAGCTCCTACGAGCAGTACTTC
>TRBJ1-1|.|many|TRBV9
CASSPGDTEAFF
TGTGCCAGCAGCCCGGGGGACACTGAAGCTTTCTTT
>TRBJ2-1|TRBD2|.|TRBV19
CASSILAGVSYNEQFF
TGTGCCAGTAGTATCCTAGCGGGGGTCTCCTACAATGAGCAGTTCTTC
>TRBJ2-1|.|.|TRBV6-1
CASSEKGERANNEQFF
TGTGCCAGCAGTGAAAAGGGGGAGCGGGCCAACAATGAGCAGTTCTTC
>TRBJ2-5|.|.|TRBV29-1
CSVTPGADQETQYF
TGCAGCGTTACGCCAGGGGCTGACCAAGAGACCCAGTACTTC
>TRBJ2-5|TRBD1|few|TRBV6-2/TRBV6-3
CASSSHGTDQETQYF
TGTGCCAGCAGTTCCCACGGGACAGACCAAGAGACCCAGTACTTC
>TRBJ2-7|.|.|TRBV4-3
CASSPRAPSYEQYF
TGCGCCAGCAGCCCCCGGGCGCCTTCCTACGAGCAGTACTTC
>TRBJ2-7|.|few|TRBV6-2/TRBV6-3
CAGSLDYYEQYF
TGTGCCGGCAGTCTGGACTACTACGAGCAGTACTTC
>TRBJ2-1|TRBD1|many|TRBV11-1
CASSRGQGYNEQFF
TGTGCCAGCAGCCGGGGACAGGGGTACAATGAGCAGTTCTTC
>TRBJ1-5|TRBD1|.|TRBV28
CASSSDEGRGNYQPQHF
TGTGCCAGCAGTTCCGACGAGGGCAGGGGGAACTATCAGCCCCAGCATTTT
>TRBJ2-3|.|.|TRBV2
CASKPHTDTQYF
TGTGCCAGCAAACCCCACACAGATACGCAGTATTTT
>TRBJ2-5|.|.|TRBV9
CASSKVEETQYF
TGTGCCAGCAGCAAAGTCGAAGAGACCCAGTACTTC
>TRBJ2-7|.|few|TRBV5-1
CASSPEVAQSSYEQYF
TGCGCCAGCAGCCCAGAGGTAGCACAGAGCTCCTACGAGCAGTACTTC
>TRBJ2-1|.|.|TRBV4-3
CASSLERRWAAGSYNEQFF
TGCGCCAGCAGCCTAGAACGGCGGTGGGCGGCCGGCTCCTACAATGAGCAGTTCTTC
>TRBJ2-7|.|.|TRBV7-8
CAGSLTGDEQYF
TGTGCCGGCAGCTTAACGGGAGACGAGCAGTACTTC
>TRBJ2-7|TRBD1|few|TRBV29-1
CSVAGTGSSYEQYF
TGCAGCGTTGCCGGGACAGGGAGCTCCTACGAGCAGTACTTC
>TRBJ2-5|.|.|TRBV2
CASSPKTTQYF
TGTGCCAGCAGTCCCAAAACGACCCAGTACTTC
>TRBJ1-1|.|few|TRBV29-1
CSVVESRNTEAFF
TGCAGCGTTGTTGAAAGTAGGAACACTGAAGCTTTCTTT
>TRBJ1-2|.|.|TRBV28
CASSLRGVSYGYTF
TGTGCCAGCAGTTTACGTGGCGTAAGCTATGGCTACACCTTC
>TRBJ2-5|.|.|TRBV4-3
CASSQDWAGFGETQYF
TGCGCCAGCAGCCAAGATTGGGCAGGGTTCGGGGAGACCCAGTACTTC
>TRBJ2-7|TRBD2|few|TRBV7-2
CASSSDFREGVYEQYF
TGTGCCAGCAGCTCAGATTTCCGGGAGGGTGTTTACGAGCAGTACTTC
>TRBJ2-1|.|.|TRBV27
CATRGRYNEQFF
TGTGCCACCAGGGGACGTTACAATGAGCAGTTCTTC
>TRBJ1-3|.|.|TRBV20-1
CRPRGNTIYF
TGCAGGCCGCGGGGAAACACCATATATTTT